A selection of T cell receptor beta chains follows, all from one sample in a study of Ad26.COV2.S vaccination and SARS-CoV-2 variants. Clones were read by immunoSEQ multiplex PCR, and TCRdb kept only the in-frame ones, dropping some. The sample lists some 290,000 clones, just under 85% occurring once. The input for sequencing was peripheral blood, taken in a trial of Ad26.COV2.S vaccine versus placebo. These receptors all come from a person between 18 and 65 years old who received the Ad26.COV2.S COVID-19 vaccine or a placebo. The conserved cysteine and the conserved F or W are not part of the CDR3 here.

ASSQSGYEQY	TRBV16
ASSPTVRGDTEAF	TRBV7-9
ASSGQGVIYEQY	TRBV2
SVERGVSTGELF	TRBV29-1
ASSRDHDPNTEAF	TRBV18
ASSRAQGATYEQY	TRBV5-4
ASSEHRALRGPDTQY	TRBV2
ASRNSLEKLF	TRBV28
AWSGGLGGNQPQH	TRBV30
ASSSPPGGQGLYEQY	TRBV5-4
ASRLGTSSYNEQF	TRBV11-3
ASSKLQGADGYT	TRBV28
ASSSTPGAGELF	TRBV7-2
ASSTSGGDPSYEQY	TRBV7-2
ASSLGLGETGELF	TRBV11-3
ATSRPPPAGGFRDTQY	TRBV15
SVPEPTGLQETQY	TRBV29-1
ASRDTGTWGYT	TRBV27
ATKGLSGSGLL	TRBV2
AGGFTQY	TRBV6-4
ASSLGVSAIY	TRBV5-6
ASSLSWGTEAF	TRBV5-4
ASSLYGRETGGYYGYT	TRBV13
ASSLGLADTTDTQY	TRBV5-1
ASSEQGAFYEQY	TRBV5-1
ASSLQGDSYEQY	TRBV5-1
ASGRGFTGELF	TRBV6-6
ASSRGLPQETQY	TRBV5-1
ASSYTVSYEQY	TRBV6-5
ASSSRSGTGAPEAF	TRBV5-1
ARSYQLRQCGSNQPQH	TRBV5-3
SALDGGTEAF	TRBV29-1
ASGITGGGTEAF	TRBV7-9
ASSAGLNYGYT	TRBV2
ASRKGGEAYEQY	TRBV5-4
ASSITGQWGDGYT	TRBV6-5
ASSPAPTGGIETQY	TRBV9
ATSRFGGTDTQY	TRBV24-1
ASRAGADSNQPQH	TRBV6-5
ASTLVGNTEAF	TRBV5-1
ASSSIRNRGLYGYT	TRBV27
ASSEQAGSSTDTQY	TRBV6-1
ASSLRTGGARNTQY	TRBV3-1/TRBV3-2
ASRGEVANYGYT	TRBV5-1